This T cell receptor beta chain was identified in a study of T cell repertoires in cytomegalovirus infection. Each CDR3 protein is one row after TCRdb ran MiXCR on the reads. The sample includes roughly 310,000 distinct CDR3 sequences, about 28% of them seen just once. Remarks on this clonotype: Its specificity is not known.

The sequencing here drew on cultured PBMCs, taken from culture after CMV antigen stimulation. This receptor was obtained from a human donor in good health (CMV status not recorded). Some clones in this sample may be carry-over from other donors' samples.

This CDR3 reads CASPPEDSVLTEQYF. Here the CDR3 DNA reads TGTGCCTCCCCGCCGGAGGACAGTGTTTTGACCGAGCAGTACTTC. J is TRBJ2-7 and V is TRBV28, with a possible D match to TRBD1 (6 bases). CDR3 length equals 15 residues. Germline V gene lookup returns CDR1 MDHEN and CDR2 SYDVKM. V lost 11 bases and J 6 bases, leaving 26 bases between the germline ends.